This TCR beta chain was sequenced for a study of blood T cell repertoires in COVID-19. Overall study: The United States, Italy and Spain supplied acute and convalescent COVID-19 samples.

The germline V gene encodes CDR1 SGHVS and CDR2 FNYEAQ. The CDR3 covers 15 residues. V gave up 7 bases and J gave up 2 bases; unmatched junction bases: 8. Per the original data handling: For nucleated cells, counts were estimated from reference gene primer amplification. Sequenced by immunoSEQ multiplex PCR; TCRdb stores in-frame clones only, minus some. Clone size and V and J calls were adopted from that table, with D and trimming inferred from the DNA. The sample records about 92,000 clones, about nine tenths being singletons. Specimen: peripheral blood. The TCR comes from a human donor with active COVID-19. The donor label of this sample is uncertain. This chain links TRBV7-6 with TRBJ2-7; 10 bases fit TRBD1. Written as DNA, the CDR3 is TGTGCCAGCAACATGGGACAGGGGCAAGCCTACGAGCAGTACTTC. Encoded protein: CASNMGQGQAYEQYF. Supplemented by reference TRBV7-6 and TRBJ2-7, the full variable domain reads GAGVSQSPRYKVTKRGQDVALRCDPISGHVSLYWYRQALGQGPEFLTYFNYEAQQDKSGLPNDRFSAERPEGSISTLTIQRTEQRDSAMYRCASNMGQGQAYEQYFGPGTRLTVT.